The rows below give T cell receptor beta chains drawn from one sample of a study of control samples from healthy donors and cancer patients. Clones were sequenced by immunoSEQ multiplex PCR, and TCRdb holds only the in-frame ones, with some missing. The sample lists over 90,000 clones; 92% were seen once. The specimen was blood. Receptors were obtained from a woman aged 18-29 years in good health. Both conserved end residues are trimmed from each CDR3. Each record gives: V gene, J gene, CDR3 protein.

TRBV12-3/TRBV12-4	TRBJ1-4	ASSPRAEKLF
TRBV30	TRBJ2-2	AWSVLDTGELF
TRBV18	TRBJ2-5	ASSPTTRGLETQY
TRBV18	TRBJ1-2	ASSTGTGFRGYT
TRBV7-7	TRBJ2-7	ASSLGTGPTYEQY
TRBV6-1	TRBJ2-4	ASSEEQQIKNIQY
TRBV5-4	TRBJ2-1	ASSRGSSSGYNEQF
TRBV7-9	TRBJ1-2	ASSLGLVTGYT
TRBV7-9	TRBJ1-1	ASSPRGLTEAF
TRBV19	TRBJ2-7	ASSTQQGDYEQY
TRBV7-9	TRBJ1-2	ASSAYYGYT
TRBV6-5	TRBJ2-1	ASSYPSGEQF
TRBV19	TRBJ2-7	ASSIDTGSYEQY
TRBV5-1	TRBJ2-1	ASRSSGTTYNEQF
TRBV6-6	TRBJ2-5	ASSRQRGGGPRETQY
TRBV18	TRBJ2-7	ASSGIRVSPGQGAYEQY
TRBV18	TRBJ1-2	ASSPGRGLEGYT
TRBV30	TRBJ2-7	AWSVGGSSYEQY
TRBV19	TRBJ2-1	ASSIGTVYYNEQF
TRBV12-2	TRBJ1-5	ASRLALRGCCNQPQH
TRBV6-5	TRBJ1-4	ASRPGGITNEKLF
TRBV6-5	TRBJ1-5	ASRLGQNSNQPQH